This T cell receptor (beta chain) was sequenced for a study of siplizumab effects on memory and regulatory T cells. Study-level results: It was never confirmed that proliferating Tregs from siplizumab cultures were suppressive.

Measured with immunoSEQ multiplex PCR; TCRdb has only the in-frame clones, and not every one. The sample gives approximately 90,000 clones, roughly 94% of which show up once; around 0.31% is in the top ten. As to this clone: Its antigen is currently unknown.

The CDR3 runs 15 residues. V lost 1 base to trimming and J lost 5 bases, with 14 bases between them. The germline gives CDR1 SEHNR, CDR2 FQNEAQ (reference sequence). This TCR derives from a human donor in good health. Sequenced sample: non-Treg CD4+ T cells sorted from blood. The chain uses TRBV7-9 and TRBJ1-1; possibly TRBD1 for D (5 bases). CDR3 bases: TGTGCCAGCAGCTTAGGTCCAGGGAGGGTAACTGAAGCTTTCTTT. It translates to CASSLGPGRVTEAFF. The variable domain in full, completed from reference TRBV7-9 and TRBJ1-1, reads DTGVSQNPRHKITKRGQNVTFRCDPISEHNRLYWYRQTLGQGPEFLTYFQNEAQLEKSRLLSDRFSAERPKGSFSTLEIQRTEQGDSAMYLCASSLGPGRVTEAFFGQGTRLTVV.